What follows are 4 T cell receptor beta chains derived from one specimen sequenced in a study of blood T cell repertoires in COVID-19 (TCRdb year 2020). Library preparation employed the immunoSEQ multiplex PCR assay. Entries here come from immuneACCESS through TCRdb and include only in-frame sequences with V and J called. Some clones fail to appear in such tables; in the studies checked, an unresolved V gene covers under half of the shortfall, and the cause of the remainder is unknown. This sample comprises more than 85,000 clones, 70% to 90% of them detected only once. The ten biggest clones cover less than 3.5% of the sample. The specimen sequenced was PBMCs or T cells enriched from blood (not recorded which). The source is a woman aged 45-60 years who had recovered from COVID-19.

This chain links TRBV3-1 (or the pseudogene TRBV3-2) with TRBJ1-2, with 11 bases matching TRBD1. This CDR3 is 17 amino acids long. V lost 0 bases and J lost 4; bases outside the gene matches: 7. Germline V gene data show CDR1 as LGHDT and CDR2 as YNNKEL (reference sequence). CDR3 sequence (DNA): TGTGCCAGCAGCCAAGATGTTCGGGACAGGGGGATCTATGGCTACACCTTC. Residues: CASSQDVRDRGIYGYTF.

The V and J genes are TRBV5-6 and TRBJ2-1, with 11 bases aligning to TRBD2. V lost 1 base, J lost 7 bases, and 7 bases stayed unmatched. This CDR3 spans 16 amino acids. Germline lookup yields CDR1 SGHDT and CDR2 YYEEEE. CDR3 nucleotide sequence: TGTGCCAGCAGCTTGATTGGGCTAGCGGGAGGAAATGAGCAGTTCTTC. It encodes CASSLIGLAGGNEQFF.

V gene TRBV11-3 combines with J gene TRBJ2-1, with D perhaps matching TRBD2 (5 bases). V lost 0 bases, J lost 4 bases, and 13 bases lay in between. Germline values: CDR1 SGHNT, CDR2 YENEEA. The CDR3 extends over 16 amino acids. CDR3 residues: CASSLESGGGYNEQFF. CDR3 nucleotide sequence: TGTGCCAGCAGCTTAGAGAGCGGAGGAGGTTACAATGAGCAGTTCTTC.

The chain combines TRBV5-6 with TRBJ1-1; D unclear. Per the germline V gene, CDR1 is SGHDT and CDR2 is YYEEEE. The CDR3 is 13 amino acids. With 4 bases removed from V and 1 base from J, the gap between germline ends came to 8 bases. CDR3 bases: TGTGCCAGCAGCCTGCCGGGGAACACTGAAGCTTTCTTT. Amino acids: CASSLPGNTEAFF.